Below, 21 T cell receptor beta chains from the same sample are listed, as sequenced in a study of T-cell memory formation after mild COVID-19. A single record per CDR3 protein comes from TCRdb applying MiXCR to the 5' RACE reads. The sample has 140,000 to 150,000 distinct CDR3 sequences, 20% to 25% seen once. Sequencing was carried out using PBMCs or a T cell subset sorted from them (not recorded which). Receptor source: an adult woman who had mild COVID-19 (a few samples of this study predate the infection). Cell type and time point are not known.

There are a few counts of this clonotype. This chain connects TRBV20-1 to TRBJ2-7, with 7 bases fitting TRBD1. The V gene's germline CDR1 is DFQATT and CDR2 SNEGSKA (reference sequence). Trimming at V came to 2 bases and at J to 2 bases, leaving 9 bases not matched to a gene. The CDR3 spans 15 residues. CDR3 region: CSARPTGDHAYEQYF. CDR3 DNA sequence: TGCAGTGCTAGACCTACAGGGGACCATGCCTACGAGCAGTACTTC.

Concerning this clonotype: A junction boundary mismatches the germline segment, possibly from a read error. V and J are TRBV4-1 and TRBJ2-3, with 9 bases lining up with TRBD2. This CDR3 comprises 12 residues. From germline, CDR1 is MGHRA and CDR2 YSYEKL. The CDR3 DNA is TGCGCCAGCAGCCAACCTAGCGGGGAGTTAGATTTT. This gives the protein CASSQPSGELDF.

J is TRBJ2-3 and V is TRBV5-5, with 7 bases matching TRBD2. This CDR3 comprises 15 residues. The germline gives CDR1 SGHKS, CDR2 YYEKEE (reference sequence). With V trimmed by 3 bases and J by 2 bases, 6 bases remained unmatched. The CDR3 here is CASSWEGTPTDTQYF. DNA for the CDR3: TGTGCCAGCAGCTGGGAGGGGACCCCCACAGATACGCAGTATTTT.

This clonotype was detected many times. This chain joins TRBV7-9 and TRBJ2-7, with unresolved D. V lost 1 base to trimming and J lost 0 bases, with 13 bases between them. Per the germline V gene, CDR1 is SEHNR and CDR2 is FQNEAQ (reference sequence). This CDR3 comprises 16 residues. The CDR3 region is CASSLGLGSPSYEQYF. The CDR3 coding sequence is TGTGCCAGCAGCTTAGGATTGGGGTCACCCTCCTACGAGCAGTACTTC.

This chain connects TRBV20-1 to TRBJ1-1; D uncertain. With 6 bases removed from V and 5 bases from J, the gap between germline ends came to 16 bases. Germline CDR1 reads DFQATT; CDR2 reads SNEGSKA (reference sequence). The CDR3 loop spans 13 amino acids. The CDR3 bases are TGCAGTGCCGTCTCGGCGCCCCCGACTGAAGCTTTCTTT. Translating gives CSAVSAPPTEAFF.

The chain carries TRBV9 and TRBJ2-1, with TRBD2 matching 11 bases. This CDR3 comprises 16 residues. Germline V gives CDR1 SGDLS, CDR2 YYNGEE. V lost 4 bases and J lost 3; bases outside the gene matches: 6. The chain's CDR3 is CASSPHGLAGYNEQFF. The CDR3 nucleotides are TGTGCCAGCAGCCCCCATGGACTAGCGGGCTACAATGAGCAGTTCTTC. Complete variable domain (other parts from reference TRBV9 and TRBJ2-1): DSGVTQTPKHLITATGQRVTLRCSPRSGDLSVYWYQQSLDQGLQFLIQYYNGEERAKGNILERFSAQQFPDLHSELNLSSLELGDSALYFCASSPHGLAGYNEQFFGPGTRLTVL.

The chain couples TRBV4-1 to TRBJ2-7; possibly TRBD1 for D (6 bases). V was cut by 2 bases and J by 0 bases, with 14 bases left in between. Per germline, CDR1 MGHRA and CDR2 YSYEKL. The CDR3 is 16 residues long. The CDR3 sequence is CASSQSQGLSSYEQYF. The CDR3 DNA follows: TGCGCCAGCAGCCAATCACAGGGCTTGAGCTCCTACGAGCAGTACTTC.

This clonotype has only a few counts. The chain recombines TRBV24-1 with TRBJ2-2; 7 bases map to TRBD1. The germline V gene encodes CDR1 KGHDR and CDR2 SFDVKD. Trimming cost V 2 bases and J 2 bases; bases outside gene matches: 4. This CDR3 is 16 amino acids long. The CDR3 DNA reads as TGTGCCACCAGTGATTCCGGGACAGCCAACACCGGGGAGCTGTTTTTT. Residues: CATSDSGTANTGELFF.

The chain combines TRBV9 with TRBJ2-3; no clear D gene. In germline, CDR1 is SGDLS, CDR2 YYNGEE. The V and J ends lost 2 bases and 6 bases respectively, with 16 bases between them. CDR3 length: 15 amino acids. The CDR3 region has the DNA TGTGCCAGCAGCGTTTCCGGGTTGCAGTACGATACGCAGTATTTT. Residues: CASSVSGLQYDTQYF.

This clonotype was observed a handful of times. This rearrangement joins TRBV2 to TRBJ1-2; D is undetermined. This CDR3 has 11 amino acids. The germline CDR1 and CDR2 sequences are SNHLY and FYNNEI. Between the trimmed V and J ends, which lost 1 base and 5 bases, there was a span of 2 bases. The CDR3 protein is CASSEGYGYTF. In DNA form, the CDR3 reads TGTGCCAGCAGTGAAGGTTATGGCTACACCTTC.

The chain has TRBV6-5 and TRBJ2-2; TRBD2 might be the D (5 bases). CDR1 MNHEY and CDR2 SVGAGI come from the germline V gene. V lost 4 bases and J 0 bases, leaving 15 bases between the germline ends. There are 17 residues in the CDR3. The CDR3, as DNA: TGTGCCAGCAGTTCAACCCTCGGGGTCGCGAACACCGGGGAGCTGTTTTTT. Protein sequence: CASSSTLGVANTGELFF.

There are a few counts of this clonotype. This sequence joins TRBV7-9 and TRBJ2-3; D is unclear. The germline CDR1 and CDR2 sequences are SEHNR and FQNEAQ (reference sequence). V lost 1 base, J lost 4 bases, and 6 bases lay in between. The CDR3 length is 13 residues. In nucleotides, the CDR3 is TGTGCCAGCAGCTTAGTTCAGCCAGATACGCAGTATTTT. As protein: CASSLVQPDTQYF.

The CDR3 sequence is CASLGLAGVGTGELFF. The CDR3 nucleotides read TGTGCCAGCCTGGGCCTAGCGGGAGTGGGGACCGGGGAGCTGTTTTTT. The V gene is TRBV5-5, the J gene TRBJ2-2; 10 nucleotides align to TRBD2. V was clipped by 7 bases and J by 5 bases; unmatched bases: 11. Germline CDR1 SGHKS, CDR2 YYEKEE (reference sequence). The CDR3 is 16 amino acids.

This clonotype was seen a few times. The chain has TRBV5-5 and TRBJ2-1; 9 bases align to TRBD1. CDR3 length equals 14 residues. The V segment lost 3 bases and the J segment 8 bases; nucleotides outside the gene matches: 6. The germline V gene encodes CDR1 SGHKS and CDR2 YYEKEE (reference sequence). CDR3 sequence reads: CASSSGQGLDEQFF. DNA of the CDR3: TGTGCCAGCAGCTCCGGACAGGGGCTCGATGAGCAGTTCTTC.

The chain carries TRBV11-3 and TRBJ2-1; D is possibly TRBD2 (6 bases). Germline CDR1 is SGHNT and CDR2 is YENEEA. The V end was cut by 4 bases, the J end by 1 base, with 26 bases between. The CDR3 totals 20 residues. The CDR3 loop is CASSSIVGGRFLGSYNEQFF. DNA of the CDR3: TGTGCCAGCAGCTCGATAGTGGGAGGTCGCTTTTTGGGGTCCTACAATGAGCAGTTCTTC.

The rearrangement joins TRBV9 to TRBJ2-1, with D perhaps given as TRBD1 or TRBD2 (5 bases each). The length of the CDR3 is 16 residues. V was trimmed by 3 bases and J by 6 bases, leaving 19 bases between them. CDR1 SGDLS and CDR2 YYNGEE come from the germline V gene. In DNA, the CDR3 is TGTGCCAGCAGCGGCCGTGGTCATGGGACGGTCAATGAGCAGTTCTTC. Its protein product is CASSGRGHGTVNEQFF.

This chain connects TRBV20-1 to TRBJ2-3, with D unresolved. Trimming pared 3 bases from V and 4 bases from J, leaving 8 bases between. The CDR3 totals 12 residues. The germline CDR1 and CDR2 sequences are DFQATT and SNEGSKA (reference sequence). CDR3 sequence (DNA): TGCAGTGCTAGGATACGGGCAGATACGCAGTATTTT. Protein sequence: CSARIRADTQYF.

The chain employs TRBV20-1 and TRBJ2-7, with a possible D match to TRBD2 (5 bases). The germline V gene encodes CDR1 DFQATT and CDR2 SNEGSKA (reference sequence). The CDR3 spans 13 residues. Between the trimmed V and J ends, which lost 0 bases and 5 bases, there was a span of 11 bases. CDR3 sequence reads: CSARDGSSNEQYF. In DNA form, the CDR3 reads TGCAGTGCTAGAGATGGGAGTAGCAACGAGCAGTACTTC.

This clonotype came up a few times. This rearrangement joins TRBV10-3 to TRBJ2-3, with TRBD2 matching over 8 bases. J was trimmed by 6 bases and V by 6 bases; bases with no gene match: 5. CDR3 size: 13 residues. Germline V lookup: CDR1 ENHRY, CDR2 SYGVKD. CDR3 region: CAIRSGSEDTQYF. In DNA, the CDR3 is TGTGCCATCAGGAGCGGGAGCGAGGATACGCAGTATTTT.

This sequence joins TRBV7-9 and TRBJ1-1; D may be TRBD1 (5 bases). Trimming took off 4 bases at V and 8 bases at J, with 11 bases between the two ends. CDR1 and CDR2 from the germline V gene are SEHNR and FQNEAQ (reference sequence). This CDR3 comprises 12 residues. CDR3 sequence: CASSSMTAEAFF. Written as DNA, the CDR3 is TGTGCCAGCAGCTCCATGACAGCCGAAGCTTTCTTT.

This clonotype was recorded a few times. This chain connects TRBV5-1 to TRBJ2-7, with D maybe TRBD1 (6 bases). This CDR3 is 14 amino acids long. The V and J ends lost 5 bases and 5 bases respectively, with 17 bases between them. Germline V CDR1 and CDR2: SGHRS, YFSETQ. The CDR3 coding sequence is TGCGCCAGCAGTCCCGGCAGGGGCAGGGACGAGCAGTACTTC. Encoded protein: CASSPGRGRDEQYF.